What follows is one TCR beta chain and its context. Germline lookup yields CDR1 LNHNV and CDR2 YYDKDF (reference sequence). The CDR3 covers 15 residues. This record belongs to a study of T cells expressing NK-cell markers. No DNA is given; TCRdb re-called the 5' RACE reads and lists each CDR3 protein once. The listing contains roughly 120,000 distinct CDR3 sequences. The chain is built from TRBV15 and TRBJ1-1; TCRdb's assignment of TRBD1 cannot be checked, as there is no DNA. The source of this sequence is a woman between 18 and 70 years old in good health. Sequenced input: blood T cells: a sorted CD56 or NKG2C T cell subset, CD4+ or CD8+ T cells, or bulk PBMC T cells (not recorded which). The CDR3 region is CATSRDPTGTTEAFF.